This record looks at one T cell receptor beta chain sequence and its context. Its target is not known. The data originate from a study of shared clonotypes between healthy human individuals. Whole-study findings and limits: Shared clonotypes: about 5.3% naive CD4, roughly 4% naive CD8, less than 2.5% memory CD4, about 0.41% memory CD8.

Positive CCR7 selection of CD45RO-negative cells yielded the naive CD8 cells, and terminally differentiated effector memory CD45RA+ cells were excluded. Germline CDR1 SNHLY, CDR2 FYNNEI. V was shortened by 5 bases and J by 4 bases, with 6 bases between the two germline ends. The CDR3 runs 12 residues. Only in-frame clones appear in the TCRdb table, and some are missing; sequencing was by immunoSEQ multiplex PCR. The table records 630,000 or so clones, 95% to 98% of them present only once. The clonotype was recovered from a man younger than 40 in good health. The rearrangement links TRBV2 to TRBJ1-5; no firm D call. The sequenced material came from naive CD8+ T cells sorted from blood. Written as DNA, the CDR3 is TGTGCCAGCAGTCCCATTAATCAGCCCCAGCATTTT. Translating gives CASSPINQPQHF.